This T cell receptor (beta chain) was sequenced in a study of cytomegalovirus exposure and HLA in healthy donors. For the study at large: A subsequent analysis reported that the roughly 130 validation repertoires were produced on the same platform that had also been used for the 550 to 750 first-cohort repertoires.

Per the germline V gene, CDR1 is MDHEN and CDR2 is SYDVKM. This CDR3 has 18 amino acids. V was pared by 1 base and J by 2 bases, with 10 bases of the junction left unmatched. The data were produced by immunoSEQ multiplex PCR, yet TCRdb's version contains in-frame clones alone and is incomplete. Of around 240,000 clones detected, around 89% appear once; the ten largest clones hold approximately 0.34%. Regarding the study as a whole: Accounts indicate the classifier identified cytomegalovirus status with strong specificity and sensitivity. The study designated 160 or so TCR beta chains cytomegalovirus-associated.

Points on this clone: Its specificity is unknown.

The sample comprised PBMCs. The chain links TRBV28 to TRBJ2-1, with 8 bases that match TRBD2. This sequence originates from a young woman in good health and CMV-seronegative. This CDR3 is CASSLYWRSGLAYNEQFF. DNA of the CDR3: TGTGCCAGCAGTTTATATTGGCGTTCGGGACTAGCCTACAATGAGCAGTTCTTC. Full variable domain (rest looked up from reference TRBV28 and TRBJ2-1): DVKVTQSSRYLVKRTGEKVFLECVQDMDHENMFWYRQDPGLGLRLIYFSYDVKMKEKGDIPEGYSVSREKKERFSLILESASTNQTSMYLCASSLYWRSGLAYNEQFFGPGTRLTVL.